Listed here is a single T cell receptor beta chain. Repertoires were generated with immunoSEQ multiplex PCR, while TCRdb's copy carries only in-frame clones and drops some. The profile shows 150,000 to 180,000 clones, around 83% of them singletons. This specimen belongs to a study of blood T cell repertoires in COVID-19. Study information: The study drew acute and convalescent COVID-19 samples from the United States, Italy and Spain.

Sequencing input: peripheral blood. This receptor was identified in a woman in her fifties or sixties with COVID-19, enrolled during active disease.

CDR3 in amino acids: CASRFSFNQPQHF. The CDR3 bases are TGTGCCAGCAGATTCTCTTTCAATCAGCCCCAGCATTTT. The rearrangement links TRBV2 to TRBJ1-5; no definite D call. Between the trimmed V and J ends, which lost 6 bases and 3 bases, there was a span of 9 bases. The CDR3 runs 13 residues. Looked up from germline, CDR1 is SNHLY and CDR2 is FYNNEI.